This T cell receptor (beta chain) is from a study of T cell changes during pregnancy in multiple sclerosis (dated by TCRdb to between 2018 and 2021). Regarding the complete study: Changes in the T cell repertoire over the course of pregnancy were examined in this study in women with multiple sclerosis.

In regard to this clone: The target of this receptor is not known. Base-call qualities are not available, and no considerably larger clone is one nucleotide away.

Library generation was performed with the immunoSEQ multiplex PCR assay. What TCRdb holds here is the immuneACCESS table cut down to in-frame rearrangements. Part of the clones is not present; checked against another copy, under half of the missing clones reflect an unresolved V gene, and the others are unexplained. Here the sample has 39,000 or so clones; about nine tenths occur a single time. Clones ranked in the top ten supply about 9.1% of the sample. This sequence originates from a female donor with multiple sclerosis, enrolled in a pregnancy study. The sample in question was CD8+ T cells from peripheral blood mononuclear cells, obtained in the first trimester of pregnancy.

The CDR3 region reads CASSPEGAFQETQYF. The DNA reads as follows: TGTGCCAGCAGCCCAGAGGGGGCTTTCCAAGAGACCCAGTACTTC. This chain is built from TRBV7-2 and TRBJ2-5; 7 nucleotides in the junction match TRBD1. Via the germline V gene, CDR1 is SGHTA and CDR2 FQGNSA. Its CDR3 holds 15 amino acids, cysteine through phenylalanine. Here the CDR3 DNA is all that survives: 45 bases in frame from base 1. V and J are trimmed by 5 bases and 1 base, and the gene matches miss 7 bases of the junction.